These 15 T cell receptor beta chains share one sample of origin, sequenced in a study of Ad26.COV2.S vaccination and SARS-CoV-2 variants. Treatment denoted: about 20 received Ad26.COV2.S at low or high dose, single or two shots; several received placebo; per-sample allocation not given. Day 63 after the first vaccine or placebo injection was the time point for sampling. This table comes from immunoSEQ multiplex PCR, and its TCRdb copy is limited to in-frame clones, with some not included. The data contain about 350,000 clones, 80% to 90% of them singletons. The sample was peripheral blood, taken in a trial of Ad26.COV2.S vaccine versus placebo. These receptors were collected from a person aged 18-60 years who received the Ad26.COV2.S COVID-19 vaccine or a placebo.

The chain employs TRBV5-1 and TRBJ1-4, with D unclear. This CDR3 is 15 amino acids long. Germline V gene sequence: CDR1 SGHRS, CDR2 YFSETQ. Trimming left V 0 bases short and J 8 bases short, with 14 bases between. CDR3 coding DNA: TGCGCCAGCAGCTTGGGTGACGCGATGGGGGAAAAACTGTTTTTT. Amino acid sequence: CASSLGDAMGEKLFF.

The chain carries TRBV5-1 and TRBJ2-7; 8 positions match TRBD2. CDR3 length equals 14 residues. The germline V gene encodes CDR1 SGHRS and CDR2 YFSETQ. J gave up 4 bases and V 4 bases, and 7 bases lay outside the gene matches. DNA of the CDR3: TGCGCCAGCAGCGCGCGGGGGGTTCCTTACGAGCAGTACTTC. This encodes CASSARGVPYEQYF. Supplemented by reference TRBV5-1 and TRBJ2-7, the full variable domain reads KAGVTQTPRYLIKTRGQQVTLSCSPISGHRSVSWYQQTPGQGLQFLFEYFSETQRNKGNFPGRFSGRQFSNSRSEMNVSTLELGDSALYLCASSARGVPYEQYFGPGTRLTVT.

A remark on this clone: Other DNA sequences within the sample encode an identical CDR3. This chain links TRBV6-5 with TRBJ1-1, with 7 bases that match TRBD1. Germline V lookup: CDR1 MNHEY, CDR2 SVGAGI. There are 15 residues in the CDR3. The J segment lost 4 bases and the V segment lost 0 bases, leaving 5 bases of the junction unmatched. The CDR3 DNA sequence: TGTGCCAGCAGTTACTCGAAGGGGGCGCGCACTGAAGCTTTCTTT. It translates to CASSYSKGARTEAFF.

The chain is built from TRBV29-1 and TRBJ2-1; 8 bases align to TRBD1. The CDR3 loop spans 14 amino acids. The V and J ends lost 4 bases and 1 base, in that order; junction bases with no gene match: 3. CDR1 is SQVTM and CDR2 is ANQGSEA in the germline V gene. Written as DNA, the CDR3 is TGCAGCGTTGGGCAGGGGGCTTCCTACAATGAGCAGTTCTTC. Amino acid sequence: CSVGQGASYNEQFF.

This rearrangement joins TRBV9 to TRBJ2-3, with 8 positions matching TRBD2. V shed 4 bases, J shed 4 bases, and the junction held 5 bases outside the gene matches. CDR1 SGDLS and CDR2 YYNGEE come from the germline V gene. The CDR3 loop spans 14 amino acids. CDR3 bases: TGTGCCAGCAGCTTCGGGACTAGGTCAGATACGCAGTATTTT. Protein: CASSFGTRSDTQYF. Based on the CDR3 plus reference TRBV9 and TRBJ2-3, the full variable domain is DSGVTQTPKHLITATGQRVTLRCSPRSGDLSVYWYQQSLDQGLQFLIQYYNGEERAKGNILERFSAQQFPDLHSELNLSSLELGDSALYFCASSFGTRSDTQYFGPGTRLTVL.

This clone was counted between two and nine times. The chain couples TRBV25-1 to TRBJ1-3; tentative D call: TRBD1 (5 bases). The CDR3 loop spans 15 amino acids. Trimming took 6 bases from V and 0 from J, leaving 12 bases between them. Germline V gene data show CDR1 as MGHDK and CDR2 as SYGVNS. CDR3 residues: CASREGRTSGNTIYF. CDR3 nucleotide sequence: TGTGCCAGCAGAGAGGGACGGACCTCTGGAAACACCATATATTTT.

V and J are TRBV3-1 (or the pseudogene TRBV3-2) and TRBJ2-3; TRBD2 matches at 11 bases. The germline V gene encodes CDR1 LGHDT and CDR2 YNNKEL (reference sequence). This CDR3 spans 16 amino acids. V gave up 4 bases and J gave up 4 bases; unmatched junction bases: 7. The CDR3 region has the DNA TGTGCCAGCAGCCTCGGGACTAGCGGTGGAGCAGATACGCAGTATTTT. Protein sequence: CASSLGTSGGADTQYF.

The chain uses TRBV19 and TRBJ2-1, with 8 bases fitting TRBD2. The CDR3 covers 15 residues. J lost 5 bases, V lost 5 bases, and 8 bases had no gene match. The germline V gene has CDR1 LNHDA and CDR2 SQIVND (reference sequence). The CDR3 bases are TGTGCCAGTAGTTCCCTCTTAGCGGGGAACAATGAGCAGTTCTTC. It translates to CASSSLLAGNNEQFF.

A remark on this clone: The same CDR3 is also encoded by other DNA sequences in this sample. This chain uses TRBV7-8 with TRBJ1-1; 8 positions match TRBD1. Trimming cost V 2 bases and J 4 bases; bases outside gene matches: 0. Per the germline V gene, CDR1 is SGHVS and CDR2 is FQNEAQ. The CDR3 runs 13 residues. The CDR3 sequence is CASSLTGGTEAFF. In DNA form, the CDR3 reads TGTGCCAGCAGCTTAACAGGGGGCACTGAAGCTTTCTTT.

This sequence joins TRBV27 and TRBJ2-3, with TRBD1 identical over 9 bases. CDR1 and CDR2 from the germline V gene are MNHEY and SMNVEV (reference sequence). Trimming removed 6 bases from V and 0 bases from J; junction bases left unmatched: 22. This CDR3 has 21 residues. CDR3 in amino acids: CASSLMALVLQGALSTDTQYF. CDR3 nucleotide sequence: TGTGCCAGCAGCCTTATGGCCCTTGTGTTACAGGGGGCGCTTAGCACAGATACGCAGTATTTT.

The V gene is TRBV2, the J gene TRBJ1-2, with 9 bases aligning to TRBD1. The CDR3 loop spans 15 amino acids. V lost 4 bases, J lost 6 bases, and 9 bases stayed unmatched. Germline V gene sequence: CDR1 SNHLY, CDR2 FYNNEI. The CDR3 DNA is TGTGCCAGCAGTGGAACAGGGGGCGCACCCAATGGCTACACCTTC. Encoded protein: CASSGTGGAPNGYTF.

V gene TRBV30 combines with J gene TRBJ1-3; D call uncertain. V was trimmed by 4 bases and J by 2 bases, leaving 9 bases between them. In germline, CDR1 is GTSNPN, CDR2 SVGIG (reference sequence). The CDR3 totals 13 residues. CDR3 in amino acids: CAWTRWAGNTIYF. The DNA of the CDR3 is TGTGCCTGGACTAGGTGGGCTGGAAACACCATATATTTT.

This chain joins TRBV6-1 and TRBJ1-6, with D perhaps TRBD1 (5 bases). V gave up 2 bases and J gave up 7 bases, with 9 bases separating them. The CDR3 is made up of 14 amino acids. Germline lookup yields CDR1 MNHNS and CDR2 SASEGT. DNA of the CDR3: TGTGCCAGCAGTGAACCAGGGACGAATTCACCCCTCCACTTT. Translation gives CASSEPGTNSPLHF.

J is TRBJ2-7 and V is TRBV5-5, with unresolved D. The CDR3 runs to 11 residues. V shed 6 bases and J shed 3 bases, with 7 bases lying between them. Germline V gene data show CDR1 as SGHKS and CDR2 as YYEKEE (reference sequence). The CDR3 loop is CASNLLYEQYF. The CDR3 DNA is TGTGCCAGCAACCTACTCTACGAGCAGTACTTC.

This chain joins TRBV6-5 and TRBJ2-2; TRBD2 matches at 10 bases. The V gene end was trimmed by 4 bases and the J gene end by 4 bases; junction bases not matched to a gene: 6. Germline CDR1 MNHEY, CDR2 SVGAGI. There are 16 residues in the CDR3. The CDR3 spells CASSLPAGGLTGELFF. CDR3 DNA: TGTGCCAGCAGTTTACCAGCGGGGGGGCTCACCGGGGAGCTGTTTTTT.